This TCR beta chain was captured by sequencing in a study of identical twins. This CDR3 spans 15 amino acids. The germline V gene has CDR1 DFQATT and CDR2 SNEGSKA (reference sequence). TCRdb re-analysed the 5' RACE reads in MiXCR, keeping a single row per CDR3 protein. Of hundreds of thousands of distinct CDR3 sequences in the sample, 21% were seen once. This clonotype came up a few times. Another study also made use of these data, one on T cells expressing NK-cell markers. That work adds: Seven HCMV-seropositive donors and one seronegative donor made up the eight sequenced donors.

The chain carries TRBV20-1 and TRBJ1-1; 9 bases line up with TRBD1. This clonotype was obtained from a woman in her late teens or twenties in good health. The sequenced sample was PBMCs. The CDR3 DNA is TGCAGCTCCCGCGGACAGGGGACATTTAACACTGAAGCTTTCTTT. Translated, it gives CSSRGQGTFNTEAFF.